A single sample is the source of the 21 T cell receptor beta chains below, sequenced in a study of CD8+ T cells in alopecia areata. The treatment here: oral pan-JAK inhibitor, 5-10 mg twice daily. RNA was isolated and reverse transcribed to cDNA, the sequencing template. TCRdb keeps only in-frame clones here, not all; method: immunoSEQ multiplex PCR. The repertoire holds about 250,000 clones, 60% seen once, with about 0.9% in the top ten. The source material was CD4+ T cells sorted from blood, sampled at roughly week 52, from a patient treated with tofacitinib. These receptors came from a human donor with alopecia areata.

The genes are TRBV23-1 and TRBJ1-6, with 10 bases identical to TRBD1. TRBV23-1 is an ORF, with its function uncertain. V was pared by 3 bases and J by 8 bases, with 7 bases of the junction left unmatched. CDR3 length: 16 amino acids. The chain's CDR3 is CASSQSGTGDDSPLHF. Written as DNA, the CDR3 is TGCGCCAGCAGTCAGTCCGGGACAGGGGACGATTCACCCCTCCACTTT.

With regard to this clone: This specimen includes other DNA sequences encoding the same CDR3. The CDR3 reads CSVGHTNTGELFF. The CDR3 nucleotides read TGCAGCGTTGGGCACACGAACACCGGGGAGCTGTTTTTT. The chain couples TRBV29-1 to TRBJ2-2; no definite D call. Per the germline V gene, CDR1 is SQVTM and CDR2 is ANQGSEA. The CDR3 consists of 13 residues. V shed 4 bases and J shed 0 bases, with 6 bases lying between them.

The chain links TRBV10-3 to TRBJ2-5; no definite D call. Germline V lookup: CDR1 ENHRY, CDR2 SYGVKD. The CDR3 has 13 residues. The V end was cut by 5 bases, the J end by 3 bases, with 10 bases between. In DNA form, the CDR3 reads TGTGCCATCAGTTCGGGTCAGGAAGAGACCCAGTACTTC. It specifies CAISSGQEETQYF.

This rearrangement joins TRBV13 to TRBJ1-2; 8 bases are a match to TRBD1. The CDR3 runs 14 residues. The V segment lost 0 bases and the J segment 7 bases; nucleotides outside the gene matches: 4. Germline V lookup: CDR1 PRHDT, CDR2 FYEKMQ (reference sequence). CDR3 protein: CASSLGQGEIGYTF. The CDR3 DNA is TGTGCCAGCAGCTTAGGACAGGGGGAAATTGGCTACACCTTC.

The V and J genes are TRBV2 and TRBJ2-5; no clear D. Germline CDR1 is SNHLY and CDR2 is FYNNEI. The CDR3 runs 13 residues. V was trimmed by 8 bases and J by 0 bases, leaving 10 bases between them. The CDR3 here is CASLRSNQETQYF. The CDR3 DNA is TGTGCCAGCCTCAGGAGTAACCAAGAGACCCAGTACTTC.

The V and J genes are TRBV29-1 and TRBJ1-1, with 10 nucleotides matching TRBD1. V lost 3 bases, J lost 4 bases, and 5 bases stayed unmatched. The CDR3 consists of 14 residues. Germline values: CDR1 SQVTM, CDR2 ANQGSEA. This CDR3 reads CSVETGGAGTEAFF. The CDR3 nucleotides are TGCAGCGTTGAGACAGGGGGCGCTGGCACTGAAGCTTTCTTT.

The chain combines TRBV6-1 with TRBJ2-4; 7 nucleotides align to TRBD1. There are 12 residues in the CDR3. With V trimmed by 5 bases and J by 10 bases, 5 bases remained unmatched. The germline CDR1 and CDR2 sequences are MNHNS and SASEGT. This chain's CDR3 is CASSLDRRIQYF. CDR3 nucleotides: TGTGCCAGCAGTCTGGACAGGCGGATTCAGTACTTC.

The rearrangement uses TRBV30 and TRBJ1-5, with no clear D. This CDR3 region has 13 residues. Trimming left V 0 bases short and J 6 bases short, with 9 bases between. CDR1 and CDR2 from the germline V gene are GTSNPN and SVGIG (reference sequence). DNA for the CDR3: TGTGCCTGGAGTGTCCAGGAGATTCAGCCCCAGCATTTT. Residues: CAWSVQEIQPQHF.

The table lists this clone with a few counts. The rearrangement links TRBV25-1 to TRBJ2-7; TRBD1 matches at 8 bases. Germline trimming cut 8 bases from V and 6 bases from J; bases unmatched to any gene: 15. The germline V gene encodes CDR1 MGHDK and CDR2 SYGVNS. This CDR3 has 15 amino acids. CDR3 residues: CASEIWEQGDFEQYF. DNA of the CDR3: TGTGCCAGCGAGATATGGGAACAGGGGGATTTCGAGCAGTACTTC.

The chain uses TRBV5-1 and TRBJ2-3, with 10 bases identical to TRBD1. V lost 1 base, J lost 5 bases, and 7 bases stayed unmatched. The CDR3 length is 16 residues. Looked up from germline, CDR1 is SGHRS and CDR2 is YFSETQ. The CDR3 protein is CASSLKTGGAEDTQYF. As DNA, the CDR3 is TGCGCCAGCAGCTTGAAGACAGGGGGCGCGGAAGATACGCAGTATTTT. The entire variable domain, with the rest obtained from reference TRBV5-1 and TRBJ2-3, is as follows: KAGVTQTPRYLIKTRGQQVTLSCSPISGHRSVSWYQQTPGQGLQFLFEYFSETQRNKGNFPGRFSGRQFSNSRSEMNVSTLELGDSALYLCASSLKTGGAEDTQYFGPGTRLTVL.

This clone was found a few times. This chain uses TRBV4-2 with TRBJ1-5; 9 nucleotides line up with TRBD1. The CDR3 runs 16 residues. With V trimmed by 4 bases and J by 2 bases, 6 bases remained unmatched. Germline V lookup: CDR1 LGHNA, CDR2 YNFKEQ. The CDR3 nucleotides read TGTGCCAGCAGCCCACACAGGGGGCAGGGCAATCAGCCCCAGCATTTT. Amino acids: CASSPHRGQGNQPQHF.

The chain has TRBV7-9 and TRBJ1-1; D may be TRBD1 (6 bases). The CDR3 covers 13 residues. Per the germline V gene, CDR1 is SEHNR and CDR2 is FQNEAQ (reference sequence). V dropped 3 bases and J dropped 6 bases, with 11 bases sitting between them. The CDR3 nucleotides are TGTGCCAGCAGCTTTTCAGGGGAGGCTGAAGCTTTCTTT. It is translated as CASSFSGEAEAFF.

The chain links TRBV29-1 to TRBJ2-1; 10 nucleotides match TRBD1. The CDR3 contains 12 residues. The germline V gene has CDR1 SQVTM and CDR2 ANQGSEA. J lost 10 bases, V lost 8 bases, and 8 bases had no gene match. The CDR3 region is CSSRQGATEQFF. CDR3 nucleotides: TGCAGCTCCCGACAGGGGGCAACCGAGCAGTTCTTC.

The chain employs TRBV4-2 and TRBJ2-1; 11 nucleotides line up with TRBD2. The CDR3 has 17 amino acids. Germline CDR1 LGHNA, CDR2 YNFKEQ. Trimming removed 2 bases from V and 10 bases from J; junction bases left unmatched: 13. CDR3 in amino acids: CASSQWVGSGGALEQFF. In DNA form, the CDR3 reads TGTGCCAGCAGCCAATGGGTCGGTAGCGGGGGGGCCCTAGAGCAGTTCTTC.

The rearrangement uses TRBV13 and TRBJ1-1; D remains unclear. The V end was cut by 2 bases, the J end by 4 bases, with 2 bases between. Germline CDR1 PRHDT, CDR2 FYEKMQ (reference sequence). The CDR3 is 11 amino acids. The CDR3 DNA follows: TGTGCCAGCAGCTTAACCACTGAAGCTTTCTTT. Its protein is CASSLTTEAFF. The full variable domain, completed using reference TRBV13 and TRBJ1-1, is AAGVIQSPRHLIKEKRETATLKCYPIPRHDTVYWYQQGPGQDPQFLISFYEKMQSDKGSIPDRFSAQQFSDYHSELNMSSLELGDSALYFCASSLTTEAFFGQGTRLTVV.

CDR3 nucleotides: TGTGCCAGCAGCCAAGGGGGAGGCCAATCCCCTGGCTACACCTTC. This translates into CASSQGGGQSPGYTF. The chain uses TRBV7-3 and TRBJ1-2, with a weak D call TRBD1 (6 bases). From germline, CDR1 is SGHTA and CDR2 FQGTGA. The V gene lost 5 bases and the J gene lost 7 bases, with 20 bases spanning the gap. This CDR3 has 15 amino acids.

The CDR3 nucleotides read TGCAGCGCTCGGACAGGGGCCGAAAAACTGTTTTTT. Translated, it gives CSARTGAEKLFF. The chain uses TRBV29-1 and TRBJ1-4, with 9 bases that match TRBD1. Germline V gives CDR1 SQVTM, CDR2 ANQGSEA. This CDR3 has 12 residues. Unmatched junction bases numbered 5, after V lost 7 bases and J lost 8 bases.

This clone appeared a few times. The chain carries TRBV4-2 and TRBJ2-7; possible D gene TRBD2, 6 bases. V lost 1 base, J lost 5 bases, and 9 bases lay in between. This CDR3 contains 13 residues. Germline CDR1 LGHNA, CDR2 YNFKEQ. CDR3 residues: CASSQVLANEQYF. In DNA form, the CDR3 reads TGTGCCAGCAGCCAAGTGCTAGCGAACGAGCAGTACTTC.

This clone was seen a single time. The genes are TRBV27 and TRBJ1-6, with 8 nucleotides matching TRBD1. The V and J ends lost 0 bases and 7 bases, in that order; junction bases with no gene match: 5. The CDR3 is 16 amino acids. Per the germline V gene, CDR1 is MNHEY and CDR2 is SMNVEV (reference sequence). The CDR3 protein is CASSLSGQGGNSPLHF. CDR3 bases: TGTGCCAGCAGTTTATCTGGACAGGGAGGAAATTCACCCCTCCACTTT.

This clone was seen only a few times. The chain carries TRBV29-1 and TRBJ1-1; perhaps TRBD1 as D (5 bases). The CDR3 has 14 residues. Germline assignment: CDR1 SQVTM and CDR2 ANQGSEA. V was trimmed by 4 bases and J by 0 bases, leaving 12 bases between them. DNA for the CDR3: TGCAGCGTTGTCAAGGGGAACTTGAACACTGAAGCTTTCTTT. Its protein is CSVVKGNLNTEAFF.

The V and J genes are TRBV15 and TRBJ1-2; possibly TRBD1 for D (6 bases). The V end lost 0 bases, the J end lost 8 bases, and 10 bases lay between the germline ends. Germline-derived CDR1 and CDR2 are LNHNV and YYDKDF (reference sequence). This CDR3 comprises 13 residues. This CDR3 is CATSRDRGGGYTF. DNA for the CDR3: TGTGCCACCAGCAGAGACAGGGGAGGCGGCTACACCTTC.